Below, 28 T cell receptor beta chains from the same sample are listed, as sequenced in a study of T cell responses to AZD1222 COVID-19 vaccine. Sequenced by immunoSEQ multiplex PCR; TCRdb stores in-frame clones only, minus some. The sample contains approximately 70,000 clones, around four fifths of which appear only once. Source: peripheral blood, taken on day 0 of AZD1222 vaccination. Receptor source: an adult in good health.

V usage is TRBV19 and J usage is TRBJ1-1; TRBD1 matches 7 bases. Germline assignment: CDR1 LNHDA and CDR2 SQIVND (reference sequence). After removal of 4 bases from V and 7 bases from J, the junction contained 3 bases not matched to a gene. The CDR3 has 12 amino acids. The DNA of the CDR3 is TGTGCCAGTAGTACCACAGGGGTTGAAGCTTTCTTT. This codes for CASSTTGVEAFF.

The rearrangement uses TRBV3-1 (or the pseudogene TRBV3-2) and TRBJ1-3; D gene uncertain. The length of the CDR3 is 15 residues. Germline lookup yields CDR1 LGHDT and CDR2 YNNKEL (reference sequence). V was pared by 1 base and J by 0 bases, with 7 bases between. This CDR3 is CASSQGRYSGNTIYF. The CDR3 coding sequence is TGTGCCAGCAGCCAAGGTCGTTACTCTGGAAACACCATATATTTT.

The CDR3: CASSPLGDYEQYF. The CDR3 DNA is TGTGCCAGCTCACCACTAGGGGACTACGAGCAGTACTTC. This chain connects TRBV18 to TRBJ2-7; D might be TRBD1 (5 bases). V was shortened by 1 base and J by 3 bases, with 7 bases between the two germline ends. This CDR3 spans 13 amino acids. In germline, CDR1 is KGHSH, CDR2 LQKENI.

This clone was counted a few times. The rearrangement links TRBV25-1 to TRBJ2-7; 10 nucleotides match TRBD1. Germline CDR1 and CDR2: MGHDK and SYGVNS. There are 13 residues in the CDR3. With V trimmed by 6 bases and J by 3 bases, 2 bases remained unmatched. In nucleotides, the CDR3 is TGTGCCAGCAGAGGGACAGGGGTCTACGAGCAGTACTTC. This gives the protein CASRGTGVYEQYF.

This chain connects TRBV7-7 to TRBJ2-2, with 10 bases that match TRBD1. The CDR3 extends over 14 amino acids. Germline CDR1 and CDR2: SSHAT and FNYEAQ (reference sequence). V lost 5 bases, J lost 5 bases, and 2 bases stayed unmatched. Written as DNA, the CDR3 is TGTGCCAGCAGCCTGGGACAGGGGACCGGGGAGCTGTTTTTT. Translated: CASSLGQGTGELFF.

This chain links TRBV5-1 with TRBJ1-5, with 8 bases identical to TRBD1. The V gene end was trimmed by 7 bases and the J gene end by 2 bases; junction bases not matched to a gene: 5. The CDR3 extends over 14 amino acids. In germline, CDR1 is SGHRS, CDR2 YFSETQ. CDR3 sequence: CASSTGAGNQPQHF. The CDR3 DNA is TGCGCCAGCTCGACAGGGGCTGGCAATCAGCCCCAGCATTTT.

The J gene is TRBJ1-3, the V gene TRBV28; maybe TRBD1 (5 bases). Germline V CDR1 and CDR2: MDHEN, SYDVKM. The CDR3 covers 14 residues. V gave up 5 bases and J gave up 1 base, with 9 bases separating them. The CDR3 reads CASSRGVSGNTIYF. CDR3 DNA sequence: TGTGCCAGCAGTCGAGGGGTGTCTGGAAACACCATATATTTT.

The CDR3 nucleotides read TGTGCCAGCAGTCTACAGGCAGATACGCAGTATTTT. As protein: CASSLQADTQYF. The genes are TRBV27 and TRBJ2-3; possible D gene TRBD1, 5 bases. CDR1 MNHEY and CDR2 SMNVEV come from the germline V gene (reference sequence). Trimming took 5 bases from V and 4 from J, leaving 7 bases between them. This CDR3 is built from 12 residues.

The genes are TRBV6-5 and TRBJ2-7; a weak D match, TRBD1 (6 bases). The germline V gene has CDR1 MNHEY and CDR2 SVGAGI. With 7 bases removed from V and 3 bases from J, the gap between germline ends came to 16 bases. The CDR3 loop spans 14 amino acids. CDR3 protein: CASTPAGTHYEQYF. CDR3 nucleotides: TGTGCCAGCACCCCCGCCGGGACACACTACGAGCAGTACTTC.

The J gene is TRBJ2-7, the V gene TRBV5-1; weak D call: TRBD1 (5 bases). Germline assignment: CDR1 SGHRS and CDR2 YFSETQ. This CDR3 is built from 12 residues. Between the trimmed V and J ends, which lost 4 bases and 3 bases, there was a span of 8 bases. CDR3: CASSPDSYEQYF. CDR3 DNA: TGCGCCAGCAGCCCAGACAGCTACGAGCAGTACTTC.

The genes are TRBV9 and TRBJ2-1; 10 bases align to TRBD2. V trimming: 3 bases; J trimming: 9 bases; junction bases outside the gene matches: 6. Germline V gene data show CDR1 as SGDLS and CDR2 as YYNGEE. The CDR3 has 14 residues. The CDR3 reads CASSESGGAGEQFF. The CDR3 DNA reads as TGTGCCAGCAGCGAAAGCGGGGGGGCCGGTGAGCAGTTCTTC.

This rearrangement joins TRBV15 to TRBJ2-3, with 8 bases lining up with TRBD1. The CDR3 consists of 16 residues. The junction had 7 bases not matched to a gene; V was cut back by 3 bases and J by 2 bases. Germline V gene sequence: CDR1 LNHNV, CDR2 YYDKDF (reference sequence). CDR3 bases: TGTGCCACCAGCAGGGAACCAGGGGGCTCCACAGATACGCAGTATTTT. Translated, it gives CATSREPGGSTDTQYF.

This clone appeared a single time. The V call is TRBV5-4, the J call TRBJ2-4; D may be TRBD1 (5 bases). This CDR3 region has 14 residues. The V and J ends lost 5 bases and 0 bases respectively, with 9 bases between them. Germline V gene sequence: CDR1 SGHNT, CDR2 YYREEE (reference sequence). CDR3: CASRTDLAKNIQYF. The DNA of the CDR3 is TGTGCCAGCAGGACAGATCTAGCCAAAAACATTCAGTACTTC.

This chain links TRBV7-2 with TRBJ2-1; 10 bases match TRBD2. Germline CDR1 reads SGHTA; CDR2 reads FQGNSA. The V and J ends lost 3 bases and 3 bases, in that order; junction bases with no gene match: 5. The CDR3 sequence is 16 residues long. CDR3: CASSLLAGVGYNEQFF. CDR3 in DNA: TGTGCCAGCAGCTTGCTAGCGGGGGTGGGCTACAATGAGCAGTTCTTC.

The rearrangement links TRBV4-1 to TRBJ2-7, with D possibly being TRBD1 (6 bases). Germline CDR1 is MGHRA and CDR2 is YSYEKL. The CDR3 runs to 16 residues. V was pared by 4 bases and J by 1 base, with 17 bases between. CDR3 region: CASSPTTDRLSYEQYF. The CDR3 DNA is TGCGCCAGCAGCCCAACTACGGACAGACTTTCCTACGAGCAGTACTTC.

The V call is TRBV11-3, the J call TRBJ1-4; possible D gene TRBD1, 5 bases. CDR1 is SGHNT and CDR2 is YENEEA in the germline V gene. V lost 7 bases and J lost 0, with 12 bases in between. The CDR3 spans 15 residues. CDR3 bases: TGTGCCAGCACCCGGCGGGGGGCAACTAATGAAAAACTGTTTTTT. This encodes CASTRRGATNEKLFF.

This clone appeared a few times. The V and J genes are TRBV7-2 and TRBJ2-7, with 9 positions matching TRBD1. The germline V gene has CDR1 SGHTA and CDR2 FQGNSA. The CDR3 runs 15 residues. The V and J ends lost 5 bases and 6 bases, in that order; junction bases with no gene match: 11. The CDR3 protein is CASSPLGQGIGEQYF. In DNA form, the CDR3 reads TGTGCCAGCAGCCCACTGGGACAGGGTATCGGCGAGCAGTACTTC.

The chain recombines TRBV7-3 with TRBJ2-1; no definite D call. The germline V gene has CDR1 SGHTA and CDR2 FQGTGA. With 0 bases removed from V and 3 bases from J, the gap between germline ends came to 12 bases. The CDR3 length is 16 residues. The CDR3 reads CASSLTQASSYNEQFF. The CDR3 region has the DNA TGTGCCAGCAGCTTAACGCAGGCGTCCAGCTACAATGAGCAGTTCTTC.

This sequence joins TRBV9 and TRBJ1-6; 8 bases line up with TRBD1. The CDR3 has 13 amino acids. Trimming at V came to 5 bases and at J to 7 bases, leaving 2 bases not matched to a gene. Germline V lookup: CDR1 SGDLS, CDR2 YYNGEE. The CDR3 region has the DNA TGTGCCAGCAGGGACAGGGAGAATTCACCCCTCCACTTT. Protein product: CASRDRENSPLHF.

The V and J genes are TRBV9 and TRBJ2-7; D ambiguous. Trimming removed 3 bases at V and 9 bases at J, with 13 bases between. CDR3 size: 12 residues. Germline CDR1 reads SGDLS; CDR2 reads YYNGEE. The CDR3 loop reads CASSAEDPVQYF. CDR3 DNA: TGTGCCAGCAGCGCCGAGGACCCGGTGCAGTACTTC.

V and J are TRBV6-2 or TRBV6-3 and TRBJ1-1; 7 bases are shared with TRBD1. V was clipped by 2 bases and J by 1 base; unmatched bases: 10. The length of the CDR3 is 17 residues. CDR1 and CDR2 from the germline V gene are MNHEY and SVGEGT. For the CDR3, the DNA is TGTGCCAGCAGTTACATTCCAGGCCGACAGGGGAACACTGAAGCTTTCTTT. This sequence encodes CASSYIPGRQGNTEAFF.

This clone showed up just once. The J gene is TRBJ2-2, the V gene TRBV7-9; 9 bases align to TRBD1. The J segment lost 1 base and the V segment lost 4 bases, leaving 13 bases of the junction unmatched. The CDR3 extends over 19 amino acids. CDR1 and CDR2 (germline): SEHNR, FQNEAQ (reference sequence). For the CDR3, the DNA is TGTGCCAGCAGCTCTAATACCCGGGACAGGGATTTGAACACCGGGGAGCTGTTTTTT. This codes for CASSSNTRDRDLNTGELFF.

V is TRBV24-1 and J is TRBJ1-4, with 7 bases that match TRBD1. The junction had 3 bases not matched to a gene; V was cut back by 4 bases and J by 5 bases. The CDR3 contains 14 residues. CDR1 KGHDR and CDR2 SFDVKD come from the germline V gene. CDR3 in amino acids: CATSDPGQNEKLFF. CDR3 DNA sequence: TGTGCCACCAGTGACCCGGGACAGAATGAAAAACTGTTTTTT.

The chain couples TRBV24-1 to TRBJ2-1; TRBD2 agrees at 10 bases. Germline loops: CDR1 KGHDR, CDR2 SFDVKD. V trimming: 3 bases; J trimming: 0 bases; junction bases outside the gene matches: 10. The CDR3 consists of 19 residues. The CDR3 region has the DNA TGTGCCACCAGTGATGGCGCTAGCGGGGGTCTCAGCTCCTACAATGAGCAGTTCTTC. Translating it yields CATSDGASGGLSSYNEQFF.

This clone has just one count. V and J are TRBV6-5 and TRBJ2-1; unclear D gene. The germline V gene encodes CDR1 MNHEY and CDR2 SVGAGI. Trimming stripped 4 bases from V and 7 bases from J, with 8 bases between. There are 12 residues in the CDR3. The CDR3 loop reads CASSSRRNEQFF. The CDR3 nucleotides read TGTGCCAGCAGTTCCAGACGGAATGAGCAGTTCTTC.

The V and J genes are TRBV4-3 and TRBJ2-7, with 8 bases lining up with TRBD1. CDR1 and CDR2 (germline): LGHNA, YSLEER. The junction had 5 bases not matched to a gene; V was cut back by 0 bases and J by 4 bases. CDR3 length: 15 residues. CDR3 region: CASSQDGQGAYEQYF. The CDR3 nucleotides are TGCGCCAGCAGCCAAGACGGGCAGGGGGCTTACGAGCAGTACTTC.

The chain recombines TRBV19 with TRBJ2-5; TRBD2 aligns across 7 bases. V gave up 1 base and J gave up 3 bases; unmatched junction bases: 5. The CDR3 has 15 residues. Germline V gene lookup returns CDR1 LNHDA and CDR2 SQIVND (reference sequence). The CDR3 loop is CASSIAGGIEETQYF. In nucleotides, the CDR3 is TGTGCCAGTAGTATAGCCGGGGGGATCGAAGAGACCCAGTACTTC.

The V call is TRBV28, the J call TRBJ1-3; D possibly corresponds to TRBD1 (5 bases). The CDR3 sequence is 15 residues long. Trimming shortened V by 2 bases and J by 2 bases, and 10 bases separated the two germline ends. Germline V gene data show CDR1 as MDHEN and CDR2 as SYDVKM. The CDR3 bases are TGTGCCAGCAGTTTAGGGACGTTCGCTGGAAACACCATATATTTT. Protein: CASSLGTFAGNTIYF. Variable domain in full (rest from reference TRBV28 and TRBJ1-3): DVKVTQSSRYLVKRTGEKVFLECVQDMDHENMFWYRQDPGLGLRLIYFSYDVKMKEKGDIPEGYSVSREKKERFSLILESASTNQTSMYLCASSLGTFAGNTIYFGEGSWLTVV.